This T cell receptor (beta chain) stems from a study of post-analysis software for immune sequencing data (dated by TCRdb to between 2015 and 2016). In the study overall: The recorded disease courses included relapsing-remitting, secondary progressive and progressive-relapsing multiple sclerosis, and some patients had no subtype annotation. The patient repertoires were set against under 13 previously published healthy control repertoires from donors whose ages ranged from roughly 6 to 26 years. A subset of samples was prepared in parallel using single-end sample barcoding, then pooled and co-amplified after Illumina adapter ligation. What the study reported, not specific to this receptor: The multiple sclerosis patient group was slightly younger than the control group. Multiple sclerosis patients had significantly lower normalized Chao1 diversity than controls, a result that suggests substantial peripheral T-cell clonal expansion. When samples were clustered directly using the F measure, samples prepared in the same batch co-clustered strongly, which prompted a batch-effect correction. Patients showed significantly higher frequencies than controls for about 5 TRBV segments, among them TRBV5-6, TRBV5-1 and TRBV20-1.

To demonstrate the VDJtools post-analysis software, the study profiled TCR beta repertoires from the peripheral blood of about 13 young patients with multiple sclerosis. The multiple sclerosis patients were children and adolescents between about 6 and 15 years of age. Here V drops 0 bases and J drops 4 bases, and the junction holds 7 bases not matched to any gene. There are 16 amino acids in the CDR3, from cysteine to phenylalanine inclusive. The sequence is cut down to CDR3 DNA, 48 bases in frame from base 1. Concerning this clonotype: Its target antigen remains unknown. No much larger clone exists at a distance of one base, and base qualities are not known.

Receptor libraries were prepared by PCR. Sequencing was carried out with an Illumina HiSeq 2500. To reduce PCR and sequencing biases, unique molecular identifiers were incorporated into the TCR beta cDNA libraries. Some 500,000 cDNA molecules were obtained for every 1 to 10 million input T cells, so each molecule roughly corresponded to one T cell. The same protocol used for the earlier healthy control dataset was applied to prepare and sequence the patient libraries. Within a given batch, samples were prepared together, multiplexed and sequenced on the same HiSeq lane. On the study's bioinformatics: MIGEC was used to process the raw barcoded reads, and molecular identifier groups with only a single read were discarded before consensus assembly and CDR3 extraction. VDJtools was used for post-analysis of the clonotype tables, and diversity was normalized by down-sampling every dataset to the size of the smallest sample. Repertoire overlap clustering matched CDR3 amino acid but not nucleotide sequences to correct batch-related cross-sample contamination. Using fastp at Q25 and MiXCR, TCRdb reprocessed the public reads and kept productive beta chains. Each CDR3 protein appears once, grouped with its most common genes and DNA. The V and J calls reflect TCRdb's pipeline rather than the authors' work. A total of 750,000 to 950,000 distinct CDR3 sequences appear in this sample, around 45% of them only once. The ten most abundant clones make up around 4.7% of the sample.

The sequenced sample was blood. This TCR was sampled from a girl aged 5-17 years with multiple sclerosis. This chain joins TRBV12-3 or TRBV12-4 to TRBJ2-7; 9 bases in between match TRBD2. The sequenced DNA is TGTGCCAGCAGTTTAGCCCTAGCGGGGAGTTGGTACGAGCAGTACTTC. Translated, it reads CASSLALAGSWYEQYF.